The entry that follows covers one T cell receptor beta chain sequence. Its recognized antigen is unknown. No much larger clone is present one base from it, and per-base qualities are unavailable. The sample comes from a study of T cell responses to AZD1222 COVID-19 vaccine (dated by TCRdb to the early 2020s). Background for the entire study: TCR sequencing was performed for 233 trial participants, of whom approximately 200 were given two doses of AZD1222 and some 26 were given two doses of MenACWY control vaccine. Trial participants were enrolled into age subgroups of 18-55, 56-69 and 70-plus years, which contained 148, 28 and 57 TCR-sequenced participants, respectively.

The time point label here, explained by the study, means: about 28 days (+/-7) after the second vaccine dose. AZD1222 recipients whose second dose came at about 4 weeks and those whose second dose came at about 12 weeks were combined into one group, since spike-specific TCR depth and breadth did not differ between the two schedules. Vaccinee samples came from UK trials COV001 and COV002, including a single-blind randomized controlled phase 2/3 trial of AZD1222 (ChAdOx1 nCoV-19) in healthy adults. For TCRbeta chain sequencing, PBMC samples from trial participants were taken at day 0 and at day 28 after the second dose. Overall results and qualifications from the work: Nearly half of unique spike-specific TCRs reportedly recognized epitopes outside regions mutated in the B.1.351 and B.1.1.7 variants. After two AZD1222 doses, spike-specific TCR breadth and depth were significantly higher than at day 0 and than in MenACWY recipients. Participants were mostly white British, with more females than males. The authors suggested clonal diversity may have been underestimated. Because no day 14 peak-response samples were available, repertoires were characterized only after the peak T cell response. In the small 56-69-year group, the increase in depth fell short of significance, most likely because of low power. CD4 TCRs associated with the vaccine covered the entire spike protein, and the dominant responses were in regions 160-218 and 743-854. Conclusions about previously exposed vaccinees are limited because only six or seven AZD1222 recipients were SARS-CoV-2 seropositive at baseline.

The CDR3 regions of human TCRbeta chains were analyzed by immunosequencing. On the authors' methods: TCRs in the repertoires were matched against a reference library of SARS-CoV-2-specific TCRs that had been generated with the MIRA antigen-specificity platform. Breadth was defined as the fraction of unique TCRs that were SARS-CoV-2-associated, and depth was defined as the fraction of total T cells that were SARS-CoV-2-associated. Each spike-specific TCR was assigned to its reactive spike region and to a CD4 or CD8 class using the MIRA data. Log10-transformed breadth and depth values were compared by one-way ANOVA with Sidak's multiple comparisons tests. Entries here come from immuneACCESS through TCRdb and include only in-frame sequences with V and J called. Some clones fail to appear in such tables; in the studies checked, an unresolved V gene covers under half of the shortfall, and the cause of the remainder is unknown. V and J calls and clone size are as listed in that table; D and trimming were resolved from the DNA. This sample has 70,000 to 95,000 clones in its table, and roughly nine tenths of those were observed once. About 2.7% of the sample is taken by the ten largest.

V was cut back by 7 bases and J by 5 bases, leaving a gap of 12 bases between them. Reading from cysteine to phenylalanine, the CDR3 counts 13 amino acids. Only the CDR3 region is kept as DNA, spanning 39 bases read in frame from base 1. In the germline V gene, CDR1 corresponds to SGHTA and CDR2 to FQGNSA. The sample was peripheral blood, taken 28 days after the second AZD1222 dose. The origin of this receptor is an adult who received the AZD1222 COVID-19 vaccine. The V and J segments used are TRBV7-2 and TRBJ2-1, with the D gene not clear enough to name. The CDR3 reads as follows: CASTPYLNNEQFF. The nucleotide sequence reads as follows: TGTGCCAGCACCCCCTACCTAAACAATGAGCAGTTCTTC.